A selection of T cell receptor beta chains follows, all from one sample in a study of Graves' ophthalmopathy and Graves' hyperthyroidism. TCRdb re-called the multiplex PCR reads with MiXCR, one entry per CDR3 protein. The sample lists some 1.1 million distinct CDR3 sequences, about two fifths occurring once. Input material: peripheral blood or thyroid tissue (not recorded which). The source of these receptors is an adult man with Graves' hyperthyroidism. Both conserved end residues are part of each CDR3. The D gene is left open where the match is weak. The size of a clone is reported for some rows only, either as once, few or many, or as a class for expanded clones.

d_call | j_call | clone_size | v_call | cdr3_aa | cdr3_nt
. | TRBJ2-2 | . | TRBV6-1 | CATNRPGELFF | TGTGCCACAAACAGACCCGGGGAGCTGTTTTTT
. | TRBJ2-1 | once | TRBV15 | CATSRDGGQSEQFF | TGTGCCACCAGCAGAGATGGGGGCCAATCTGAGCAGTTCTTC
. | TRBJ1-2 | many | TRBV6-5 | CASSLTGFYGYTF | TGTGCCAGCAGCCTCACAGGATTCTATGGCTACACCTTC
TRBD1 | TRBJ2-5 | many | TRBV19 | CASSPWTGTQTQYF | TGTGCCAGTAGTCCGTGGACAGGAACGCAGACCCAGTACTTC
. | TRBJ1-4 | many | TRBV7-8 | CASSFSPGIEKLFF | TGTGCCAGCAGCTTCAGCCCAGGGATTGAAAAACTGTTTTTT
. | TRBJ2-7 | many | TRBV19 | CASSIYESSYEQYF | TGTGCCAGTAGTATTTACGAGAGCTCCTACGAGCAGTACTTC
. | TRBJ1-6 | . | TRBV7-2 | CASSSVSVVTYNSPLHF | TGTGCCAGCAGCTCCGTGTCCGTAGTAACCTATAATTCACCCCTCCACTTT
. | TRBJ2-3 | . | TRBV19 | CASSSRIVTDTQYF | TGTGCCAGTAGTTCACGGATCGTCACAGATACGCAGTATTTT
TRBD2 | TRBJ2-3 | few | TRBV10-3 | CAISESDSGDTDTQYF | TGTGCCATCAGTGAGTCAGATAGCGGGGACACAGATACGCAGTATTTT
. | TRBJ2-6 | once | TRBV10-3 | CAISSVWGPDTEAF | TGTGCCATCAGCAGCGTATGGGGGCCGGACACTGAAGCTTTC
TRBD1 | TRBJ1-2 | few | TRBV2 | CASRADRGANYGYTF | TGTGCCAGCAGAGCGGACAGGGGAGCTAACTATGGCTACACCTTC
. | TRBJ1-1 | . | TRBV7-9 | CAGWGSAEAFF | TGTGCCGGCTGGGGCAGCGCTGAAGCTTTCTTT
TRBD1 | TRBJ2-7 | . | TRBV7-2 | CASSSRQGQGEHEQYF | TGTGCCAGCAGCTCCCGGCAGGGACAGGGCGAGCACGAGCAGTACTTC
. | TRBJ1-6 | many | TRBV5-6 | CASSLSRRDSPLHF | TGTGCCAGCAGCTTAAGCAGGCGGGATTCACCCCTCCACTTT
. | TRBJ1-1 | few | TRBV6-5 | CASTPTAPLSNTEAFF | TGTGCCAGCACCCCGACAGCCCCTTTGTCGAACACTGAAGCTTTCTTT
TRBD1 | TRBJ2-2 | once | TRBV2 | CASTPGGSPGELFF | TGTGCCAGCACCCCAGGGGGTAGTCCCGGGGAGCTGTTTTTT
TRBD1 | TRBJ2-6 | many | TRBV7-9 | CASSGGQPTRSGANVLTF | TGTGCCAGCAGCGGGGGACAGCCGACACGCTCTGGGGCCAACGTCCTGACTTTC
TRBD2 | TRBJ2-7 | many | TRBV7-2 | CASSLALGTSDTYEQYF | TGTGCCAGCAGCTTAGCTTTGGGGACTAGCGACACCTACGAGCAGTACTTC
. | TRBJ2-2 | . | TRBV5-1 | CASSFDLAGELFF | TGCGCCAGCAGCTTTGATTTAGCCGGGGAGCTGTTTTTT
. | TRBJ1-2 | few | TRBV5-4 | CASRNRVRDYGYTF | TGTGCCAGCAGGAACAGGGTGAGGGACTATGGCTACACCTTC
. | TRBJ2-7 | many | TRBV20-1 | CSARVTGYEQYF | TGCAGTGCTAGGGTCACGGGCTACGAGCAGTACTTC
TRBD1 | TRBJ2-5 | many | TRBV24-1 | CATSDLRGRKETQYF | TGTGCCACCAGTGATTTGAGGGGGCGCAAAGAGACCCAGTACTTC
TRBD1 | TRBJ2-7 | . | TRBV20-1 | CSAWDSPYEQYF | TGCAGTGCTTGGGACAGTCCCTACGAGCAGTACTTC
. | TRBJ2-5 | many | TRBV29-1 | CSVGAGNTGPQYF | TGCAGCGTTGGGGCAGGGAATACCGGGCCCCAGTACTTC
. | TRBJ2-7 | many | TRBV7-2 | CASSLSAGSGSYEQYF | TGTGCCAGCAGCCTCAGCGCAGGGTCGGGCTCCTACGAGCAGTACTTC
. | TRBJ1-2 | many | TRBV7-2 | CASSLSPGICTF | TGTGCCAGCAGCTTGTCGCCAGGGATTTGCACCTTC
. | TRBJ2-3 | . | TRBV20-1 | CSASGQPGGPDTQYF | TGCAGTGCTAGCGGACAGCCTGGAGGTCCAGATACGCAGTATTTT
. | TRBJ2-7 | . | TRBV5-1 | CASRRLGGIGLNEQYF | TGCGCCAGCAGGCGCCTAGGTGGGATAGGGCTGAACGAGCAGTACTTC
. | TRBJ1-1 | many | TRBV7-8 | CASSLASGRVGTEAFF | TGTGCCAGCAGCTTAGCTTCGGGCAGGGTGGGCACTGAAGCTTTCTTT
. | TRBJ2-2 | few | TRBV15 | CARRTGELFF | TGTGCCAGACGGACCGGGGAGCTGTTTTTT
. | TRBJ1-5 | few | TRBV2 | CASSETQENQPQHF | TGTGCCAGCAGTGAAACACAGGAAAATCAGCCCCAGCATTTT
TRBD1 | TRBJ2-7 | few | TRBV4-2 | CASSQEETGGFEQYF | TGTGCCAGCAGCCAAGAGGAGACAGGGGGTTTCGAGCAGTACTTC
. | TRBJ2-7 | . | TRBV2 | CASSRRDRYEQYF | TGTGCCAGCAGCCGGAGGGACCGCTACGAGCAGTACTTC
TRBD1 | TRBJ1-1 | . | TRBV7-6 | CASSPYRGQGGANEAFF | TGTGCCAGCAGTCCTTACCGCGGACAGGGGGGCGCCAATGAAGCTTTCTTT
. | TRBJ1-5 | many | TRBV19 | CASSKQGPHSNQPQHF | TGTGCCAGTAGCAAACAAGGACCCCATAGCAATCAGCCCCAGCATTTT
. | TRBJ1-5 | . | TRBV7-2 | CASSPDGGSQHF | TGTGCCAGCAGCCCTGATGGGGGGTCCCAGCATTTT
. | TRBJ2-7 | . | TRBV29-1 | CSFRLSSYEQYF | TGCAGCTTTAGGTTGTCCTCCTACGAGCAGTACTTC
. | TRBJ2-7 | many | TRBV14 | CASSQLGNRYEQYF | TGTGCCAGCAGCCAATTGGGCAATCGATACGAGCAGTACTTC
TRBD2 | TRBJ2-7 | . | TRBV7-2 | CASSPFLSGSSNEQYF | TGTGCCAGCAGCCCATTCCTTAGCGGGAGCTCGAACGAGCAGTACTTC
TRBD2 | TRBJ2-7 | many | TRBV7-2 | CASSLASGSFSYEQYF | TGTGCCAGCAGCTTAGCTAGCGGGAGTTTCTCCTACGAGCAGTACTTC
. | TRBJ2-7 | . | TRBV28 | CASSPPGRLEQYF | TGTGCCAGCAGTCCGCCGGGGAGGCTCGAGCAGTACTTC
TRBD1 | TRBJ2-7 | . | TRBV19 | CARNKGQHF | TGTGCCAGAAATAAGGGACAGCACTTC
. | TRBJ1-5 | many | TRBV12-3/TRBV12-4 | CASSFGGSSQPQHF | TGTGCCAGCAGTTTTGGGGGATCGAGTCAGCCCCAGCATTTT
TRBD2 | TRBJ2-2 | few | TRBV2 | CASRREAYTGELFF | TGTGCCAGCAGGCGGGAGGCGTACACCGGGGAGCTGTTTTTT
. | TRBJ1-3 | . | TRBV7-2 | CASSLGRLALSGNTIYF | TGTGCCAGCAGCTTAGGACGGTTGGCTCTCTCTGGAAACACCATATATTTT
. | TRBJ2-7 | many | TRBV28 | CASSSRILGGSYEQYF | TGTGCCAGCAGTTCCCGGATTCTGGGTGGATCCTACGAGCAGTACTTC
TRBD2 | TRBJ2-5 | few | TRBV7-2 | CASSLAASGVILRRETQYF | TGTGCCAGCAGCTTAGCAGCTAGCGGGGTAATCCTGCGGAGAGAGACCCAGTACTTC
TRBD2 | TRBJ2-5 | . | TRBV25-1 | CASGRLAGVEETQYF | TGTGCCAGCGGCCGACTAGCGGGAGTTGAGGAGACCCAGTACTTC
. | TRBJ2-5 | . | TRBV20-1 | CSGAPSYETQYF | TGCAGTGGGGCCCCCTCCTACGAGACCCAGTACTTC
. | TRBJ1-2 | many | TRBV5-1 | CASSLHTANYGYTF | TGCGCCAGCAGCCTACATACCGCTAACTATGGCTACACCTTC
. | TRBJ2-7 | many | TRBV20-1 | CSAAGLTYEQYF | TGCAGTGCCGCGGGGCTTACCTACGAGCAGTACTTC
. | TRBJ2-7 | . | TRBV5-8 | CASTKWGAGAYEQYF | TGTGCCAGTACGAAATGGGGAGCAGGCGCCTACGAGCAGTACTTC
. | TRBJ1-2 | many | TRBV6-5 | CASSESTASNYGYTF | TGTGCCAGCAGTGAATCGACAGCTTCCAACTATGGCTACACCTTC
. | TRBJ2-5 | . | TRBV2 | CASIKRGWEETQYF | TGTGCCAGCATTAAAAGGGGATGGGAGGAGACCCAGTACTTC
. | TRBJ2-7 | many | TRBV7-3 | CASSLSPESSYEQYF | TGTGCCAGCAGCTTAAGCCCAGAGAGCTCCTACGAGCAGTACTTC